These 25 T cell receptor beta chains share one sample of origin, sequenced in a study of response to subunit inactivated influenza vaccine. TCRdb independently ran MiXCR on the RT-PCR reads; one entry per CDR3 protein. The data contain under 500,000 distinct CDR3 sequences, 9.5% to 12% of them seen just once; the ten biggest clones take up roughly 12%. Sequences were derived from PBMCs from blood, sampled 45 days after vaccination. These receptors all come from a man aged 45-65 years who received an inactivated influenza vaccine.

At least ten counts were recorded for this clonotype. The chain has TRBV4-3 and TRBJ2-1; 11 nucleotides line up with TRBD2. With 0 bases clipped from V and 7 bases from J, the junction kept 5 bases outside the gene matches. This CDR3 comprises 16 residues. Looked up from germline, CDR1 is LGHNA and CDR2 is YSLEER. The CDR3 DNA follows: TGCGCCAGCAGCCAAGAATTAGCGGGAGGGAAAAATGAGCAGTTCTTC. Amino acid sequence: CASSQELAGGKNEQFF.

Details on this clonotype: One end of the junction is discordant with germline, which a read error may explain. The CDR3 sequence is CASRQDGGLATDTQYF. For the CDR3, the DNA is TGTGCCAGCAGGCAAGATGGGGGACTAGCTACAGATACGCAGTATTTT. The J gene is TRBJ2-3, the V gene TRBV4-2, with 9 bases aligning to TRBD2. Looked up from germline, CDR1 is LGHNA and CDR2 is YNFKEQ. CDR3 length equals 16 residues.

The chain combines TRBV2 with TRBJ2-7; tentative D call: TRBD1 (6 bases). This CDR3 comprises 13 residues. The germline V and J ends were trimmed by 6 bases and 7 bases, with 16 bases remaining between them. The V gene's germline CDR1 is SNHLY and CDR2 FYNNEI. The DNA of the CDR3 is TGTGCCAGCAGGCGGACAGTTCCCTTTGAGCAGTACTTC. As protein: CASRRTVPFEQYF.

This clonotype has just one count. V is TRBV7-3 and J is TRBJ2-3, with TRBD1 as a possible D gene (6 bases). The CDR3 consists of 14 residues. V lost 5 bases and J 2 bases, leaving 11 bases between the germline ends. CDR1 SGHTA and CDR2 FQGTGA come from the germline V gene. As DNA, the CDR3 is TGTGCCAGCAGCGGAAGGGGGAACACAGATACGCAGTATTTT. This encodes CASSGRGNTDTQYF.

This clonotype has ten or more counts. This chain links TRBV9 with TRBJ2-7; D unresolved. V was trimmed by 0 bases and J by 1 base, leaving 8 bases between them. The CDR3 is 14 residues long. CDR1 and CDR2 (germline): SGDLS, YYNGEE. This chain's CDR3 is CASSVVSDSYEQYF. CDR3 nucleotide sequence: TGTGCCAGCAGCGTAGTCTCTGATTCCTACGAGCAGTACTTC.

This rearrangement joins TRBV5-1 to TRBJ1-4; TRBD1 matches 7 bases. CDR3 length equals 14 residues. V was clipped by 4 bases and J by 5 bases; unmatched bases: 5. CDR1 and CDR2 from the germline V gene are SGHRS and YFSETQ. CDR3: CASSQQGKNEKLFF. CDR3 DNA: TGCGCCAGCAGCCAACAGGGGAAGAATGAAAAACTGTTTTTT. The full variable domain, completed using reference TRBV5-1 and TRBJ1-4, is KAGVTQTPRYLIKTRGQQVTLSCSPISGHRSVSWYQQTPGQGLQFLFEYFSETQRNKGNFPGRFSGRQFSNSRSEMNVSTLELGDSALYLCASSQQGKNEKLFFGSGTQLSVL.

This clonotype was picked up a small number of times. This CDR3 reads CASSLFRNQGNQPQHF. The CDR3 region has the DNA TGTGCCAGCAGCTTATTCCGTAACCAGGGCAATCAGCCCCAGCATTTT. This chain uses TRBV7-2 with TRBJ1-5; D gene ambiguous. The CDR3 length is 16 residues. Germline values: CDR1 SGHTA, CDR2 FQGNSA. V was clipped by 2 bases and J by 2 bases, with 13 bases between them.

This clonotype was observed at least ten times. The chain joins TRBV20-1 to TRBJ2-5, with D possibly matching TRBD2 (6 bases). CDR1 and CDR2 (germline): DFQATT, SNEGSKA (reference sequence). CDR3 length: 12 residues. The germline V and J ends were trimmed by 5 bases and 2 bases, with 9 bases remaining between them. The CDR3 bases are TGCAGTGCTTTCGGGGGACAAGAGACCCAGTACTTC. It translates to CSAFGGQETQYF.

CDR3 coding DNA: TGCAGTGCTAGTCCTAGCCCGGGACTAGCGAGTTACAATGAGCAGTTCTTC. It yields the protein CSASPSPGLASYNEQFF. This rearrangement joins TRBV20-1 to TRBJ2-1, with 10 bases fitting TRBD2. With V trimmed by 3 bases and J by 4 bases, 12 bases remained unmatched. The germline V gene has CDR1 DFQATT and CDR2 SNEGSKA (reference sequence). CDR3 length: 17 residues.

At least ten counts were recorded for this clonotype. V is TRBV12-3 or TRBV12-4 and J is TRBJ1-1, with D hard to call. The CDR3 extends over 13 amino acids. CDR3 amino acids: CASAETMNTEAFF. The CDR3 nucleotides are TGTGCTTCGGCCGAGACTATGAACACTGAAGCTTTCTTT.

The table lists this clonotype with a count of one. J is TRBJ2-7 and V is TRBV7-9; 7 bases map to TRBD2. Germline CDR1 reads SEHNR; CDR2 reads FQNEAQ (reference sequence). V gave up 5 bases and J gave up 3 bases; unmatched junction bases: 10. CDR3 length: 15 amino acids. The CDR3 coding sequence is TGTGCCAGCAGCGGACTAGTAAGAGTGGGCTACGAGCAGTACTTC. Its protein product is CASSGLVRVGYEQYF.

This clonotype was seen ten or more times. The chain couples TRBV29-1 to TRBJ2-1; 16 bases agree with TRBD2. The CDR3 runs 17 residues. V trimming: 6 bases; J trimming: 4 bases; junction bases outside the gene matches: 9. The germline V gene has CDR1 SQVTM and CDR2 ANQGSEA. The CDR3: CSVLLGTSGRGYNEQFF. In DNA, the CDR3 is TGCAGCGTCCTACTAGGGACTAGCGGGAGGGGGTACAATGAGCAGTTCTTC.

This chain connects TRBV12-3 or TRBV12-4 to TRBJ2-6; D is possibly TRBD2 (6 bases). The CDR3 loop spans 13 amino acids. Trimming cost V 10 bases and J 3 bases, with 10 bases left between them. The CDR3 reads CATTGDGANVLTF. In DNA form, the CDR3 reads TGTGCCACCACGGGAGATGGGGCCAACGTCCTGACTTTC.

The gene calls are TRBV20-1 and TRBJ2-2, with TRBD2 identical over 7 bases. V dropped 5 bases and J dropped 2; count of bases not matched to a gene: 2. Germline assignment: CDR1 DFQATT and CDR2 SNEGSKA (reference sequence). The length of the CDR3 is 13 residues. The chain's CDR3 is CSAREVNTGELFF. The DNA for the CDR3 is TGCAGTGCTCGGGAGGTAAACACCGGGGAGCTGTTTTTT.

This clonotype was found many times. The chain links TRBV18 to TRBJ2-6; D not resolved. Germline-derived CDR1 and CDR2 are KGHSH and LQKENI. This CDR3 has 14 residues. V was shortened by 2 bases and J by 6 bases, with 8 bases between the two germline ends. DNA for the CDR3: TGTGCCAGCTCACCAGACTCTCTGGCCAACGTCCTGACTTTC. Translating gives CASSPDSLANVLTF. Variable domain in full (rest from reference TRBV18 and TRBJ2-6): NAGVMQNPRHLVRRRGQEARLRCSPMKGHSHVYWYRQLPEEGLKFMVYLQKENIIDESGMPKERFSAEFPKEGPSILRIQQVVRGDSAAYFCASSPDSLANVLTFGAGSRLTVL.

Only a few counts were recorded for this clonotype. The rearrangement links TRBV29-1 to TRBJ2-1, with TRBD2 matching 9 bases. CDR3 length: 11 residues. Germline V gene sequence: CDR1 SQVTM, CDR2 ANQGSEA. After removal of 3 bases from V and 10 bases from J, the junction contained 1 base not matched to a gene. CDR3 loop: CSVELAGEQFF. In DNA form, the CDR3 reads TGCAGCGTTGAGCTAGCGGGAGAGCAGTTCTTC.

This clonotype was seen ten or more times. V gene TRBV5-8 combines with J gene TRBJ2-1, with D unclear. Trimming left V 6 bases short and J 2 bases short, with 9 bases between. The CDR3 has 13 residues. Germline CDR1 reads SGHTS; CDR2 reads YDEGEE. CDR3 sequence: CASKSRPYNEQFF. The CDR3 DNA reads TGTGCCAGCAAAAGTCGACCCTACAATGAGCAGTTCTTC.

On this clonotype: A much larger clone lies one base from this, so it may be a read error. In DNA form, the CDR3 reads TGTGCCAGCAGTCCGAGACCCGGCAATCAGCCCCGGCATTTT. This gives the protein CASSPRPGNQPRHF. V is TRBV27 and J is TRBJ1-5; unclear D gene. Germline CDR1 reads MNHEY; CDR2 reads SMNVEV (reference sequence). This CDR3 is built from 14 residues.

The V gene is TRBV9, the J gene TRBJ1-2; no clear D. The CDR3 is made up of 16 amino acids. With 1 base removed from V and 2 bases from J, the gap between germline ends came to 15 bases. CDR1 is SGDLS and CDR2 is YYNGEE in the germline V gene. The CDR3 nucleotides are TGTGCCAGCAGCGTAAGAAATCAGCGACCCAACTATGGCTACACCTTC. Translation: CASSVRNQRPNYGYTF.

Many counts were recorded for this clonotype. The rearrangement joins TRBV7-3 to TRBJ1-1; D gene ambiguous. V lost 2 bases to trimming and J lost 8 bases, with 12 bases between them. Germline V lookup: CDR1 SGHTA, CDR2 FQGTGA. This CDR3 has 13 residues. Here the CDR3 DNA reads TGTGCCAGCAGCTTAGATATGGTGTCGGAAGCTTTCTTT. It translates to CASSLDMVSEAFF.

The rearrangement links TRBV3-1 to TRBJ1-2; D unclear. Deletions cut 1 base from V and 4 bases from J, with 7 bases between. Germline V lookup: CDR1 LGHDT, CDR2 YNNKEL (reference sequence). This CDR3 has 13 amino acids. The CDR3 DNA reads TGTGCCAGCAGCCAAGGTCCATCCTATGGCTACACCTTC. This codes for CASSQGPSYGYTF.

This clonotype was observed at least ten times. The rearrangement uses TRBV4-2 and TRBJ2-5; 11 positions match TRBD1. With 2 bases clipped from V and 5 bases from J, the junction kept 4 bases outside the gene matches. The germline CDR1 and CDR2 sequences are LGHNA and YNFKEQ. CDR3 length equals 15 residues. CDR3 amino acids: CASSQWTGGRETQYF. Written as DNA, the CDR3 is TGTGCCAGCAGCCAATGGACAGGGGGCCGGGAGACCCAGTACTTC.

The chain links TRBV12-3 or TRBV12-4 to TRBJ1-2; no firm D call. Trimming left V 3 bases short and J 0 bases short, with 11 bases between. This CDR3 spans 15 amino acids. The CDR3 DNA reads TGTGCCAGCAGTTTGGAAGCAGACGCTAACTATGGCTACACCTTC. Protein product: CASSLEADANYGYTF.

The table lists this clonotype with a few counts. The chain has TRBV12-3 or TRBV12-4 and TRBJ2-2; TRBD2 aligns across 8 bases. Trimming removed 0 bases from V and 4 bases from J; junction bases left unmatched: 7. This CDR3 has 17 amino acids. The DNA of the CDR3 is TGTGCCAGCAGTTTAGCGCTAACCGGGAGGGGCACCGGGGAGCTGTTTTTT. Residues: CASSLALTGRGTGELFF.

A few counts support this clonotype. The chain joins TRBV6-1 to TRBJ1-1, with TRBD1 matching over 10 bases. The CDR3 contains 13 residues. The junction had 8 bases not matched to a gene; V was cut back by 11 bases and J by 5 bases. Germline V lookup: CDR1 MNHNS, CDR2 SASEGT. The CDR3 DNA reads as TGTGCCTCCCTGGGACAGGGGTTGACTGAAGCTTTCTTT. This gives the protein CASLGQGLTEAFF.